The text below deals with one T cell receptor beta chain. Participants reported their clinical history, and cohort assignment relied on those reports. The data are from a study of blood T cell repertoires in COVID-19. Profiled with immunoSEQ multiplex PCR; TCRdb holds only in-frame clones, not every one. The sample yields over 250,000 clones, around 84% seen once. With 6 bases clipped from V and 8 bases from J, the junction kept 16 bases outside the gene matches. The CDR3 contains 15 residues. Germline lookup yields CDR1 SQVTM and CDR2 ANQGSEA. Sample: PBMCs or T cells enriched from blood (not recorded which). This TCR came from a man aged 40-49 years who had been exposed to COVID-19. The V call is TRBV29-1, the J call TRBJ1-2; 9 bases match TRBD1. The CDR3 sequence is CSVGEGTGSERGYTF. The CDR3 region has the DNA TGCAGCGTGGGCGAGGGGACAGGGAGTGAGCGGGGCTACACCTTC. The complete variable domain, with remaining parts taken from reference TRBV29-1 and TRBJ1-2, reads SAVISQKPSRDICQRGTSLTIQCQVDSQVTMMFWYRQQPGQSLTLIATANQGSEATYESGFVIDKFPISRPNLTFSTLTVSNMSPEDSSIYLCSVGEGTGSERGYTFGSGTRLTVV.